The clone carrying this T cell receptor (beta chain) occurred many times. Its antigen remains unknown. TCRdb analysed the 5' RACE reads with MiXCR anew, one entry per CDR3 protein. Of 35,000 to 50,000 distinct CDR3 sequences in the sample, 30% were seen once. CD4+CD45RO+CD25- cells were isolated as memory CD4+ T cells. Study results and limitations: Tumor Treg TCRs overlapped most with tumor naive CD4+ cells.

V lost 0 bases, J lost 3 bases, and 6 bases lay in between. The CDR3 length is 14 residues. Germline lookup yields CDR1 MNHEY and CDR2 SVGAGI. Sample: tumor-infiltrating memory CD4+ T cells sorted from the breast tumor. Noted subset: memory CD4+ T cells, CD4+CD45RO+CD25-. The rearrangement links TRBV6-5 to TRBJ1-5; D call uncertain. This clonotype was obtained from a female donor with breast cancer. CDR3 nucleotides: TGTGCCAGCAGTTACTCCCGGTACAATCAGCCCCAGCATTTT. It translates to CASSYSRYNQPQHF.